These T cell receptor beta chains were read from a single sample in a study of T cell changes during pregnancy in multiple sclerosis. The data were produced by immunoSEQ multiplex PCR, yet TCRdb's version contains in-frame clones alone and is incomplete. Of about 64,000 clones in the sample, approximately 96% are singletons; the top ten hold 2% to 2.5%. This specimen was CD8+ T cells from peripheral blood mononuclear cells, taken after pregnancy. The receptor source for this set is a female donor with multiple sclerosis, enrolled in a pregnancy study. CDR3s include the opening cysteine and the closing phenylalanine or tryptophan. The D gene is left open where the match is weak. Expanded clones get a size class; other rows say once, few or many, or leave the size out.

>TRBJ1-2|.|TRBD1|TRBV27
TGTGCCAGCAGTTCCGGGGGACAGATTAACTATGGCTACACCTTC
CASSSGGQINYGYTF
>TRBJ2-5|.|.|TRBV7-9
TGTGCCAGCAGCTACATCCAGGGAATCCAAGAGACCCAGTACTTC
CASSYIQGIQETQYF
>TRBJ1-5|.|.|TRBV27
TGTGCCAGCAGTTTTGGAGGGGTGAATCAGCCCCAGCATTTT
CASSFGGVNQPQHF
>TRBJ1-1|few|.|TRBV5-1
TGCGCCAGCAGCTTGGGGCAGGTGCTCCGATTT
CASSLGQVLRF
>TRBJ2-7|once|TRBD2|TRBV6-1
TGTGCCAGCGATTGGGGACTAGCGGGAGACGAGCAGTACTTC
CASDWGLAGDEQYF
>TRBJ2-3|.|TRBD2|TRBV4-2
TGTGCCAGCAGCCCCCGACTAGCGGGCCTCACAGATACGCAGTATTTT
CASSPRLAGLTDTQYF
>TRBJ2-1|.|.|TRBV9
TGTGCCAGCAGCGTCTTACGGAGGGTAAGCTCCTACAATGAGCAGTTCTTC
CASSVLRRVSSYNEQFF
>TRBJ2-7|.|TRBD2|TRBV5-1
TGCGCCAGCAGCTTGGACCCGCCGGGACTAGCGGGCTACGAGCAGTACTTC
CASSLDPPGLAGYEQYF
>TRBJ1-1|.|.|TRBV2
TGTGCCAGCAGTGAAGGGGCGTTTGACACTGAAGCTTTCTTT
CASSEGAFDTEAFF
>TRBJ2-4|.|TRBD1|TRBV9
TGTGCCAGCAGCGTACAGGGGGATGGGTCCAAAAACATTCAGTACTTC
CASSVQGDGSKNIQYF
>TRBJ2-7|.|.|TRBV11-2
TGTGCCAGCAGCCCCCGAACAAGTTACGAGCAGTACTTC
CASSPRTSYEQYF
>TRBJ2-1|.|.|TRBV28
TGTGCCAGCAGTTTATACGGCCCCCGAATAAATGGGCAGCAGTTCTTC
CASSLYGPRINGQQFF
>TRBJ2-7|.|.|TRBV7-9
TGTGCCAGCAGCACCCCGGGGATTTACGAGCAGTACTTC
CASSTPGIYEQYF
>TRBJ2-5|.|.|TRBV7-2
TGTGCCAGCAGCTTAAACAGGGTGGAGACCCAGTACTTC
CASSLNRVETQYF
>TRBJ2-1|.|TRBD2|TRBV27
TGTGCCAGCAGTCTAATGGGGCTAGCGGGAGGGCGGGGGGAGCAGTTCTTC
CASSLMGLAGGRGEQFF
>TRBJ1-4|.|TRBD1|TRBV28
TGTGCCAGCAGTTACGCGGACAGGGGGGATGAAAAACTGTTTTTT
CASSYADRGDEKLFF
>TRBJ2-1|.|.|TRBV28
TGTGCCAGCAGTTTATCGCAGGATGAGCAGTTCTTC
CASSLSQDEQFF
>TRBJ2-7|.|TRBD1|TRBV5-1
TGCGCCAGCAGCTTGATGGGACAGGGATACGAGCAGTACTTC
CASSLMGQGYEQYF
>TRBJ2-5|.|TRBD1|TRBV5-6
TGTGCCAGCACTGGGGACAGAAGGGAGACCCAGTACTTC
CASTGDRRETQYF
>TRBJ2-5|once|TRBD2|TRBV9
TGTGCCAGCAGCGTAGGCAGACTAGCGGGACAAGAGACCCAGTACTTC
CASSVGRLAGQETQYF
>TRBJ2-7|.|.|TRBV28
TGTGCCAGCAGTTTAATAGCGGTGAGCTCCTACGAGCAGTACTTC
CASSLIAVSSYEQYF
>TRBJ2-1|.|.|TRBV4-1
TGCGCCAGCAGCCGTCCTTACAATGAGCAGTTCTTC
CASSRPYNEQFF
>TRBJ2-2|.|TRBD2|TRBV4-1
TGCGCCAGGATAGCGGGAGGGCCGGACGGGGAGCTGTTTTTT
CARIAGGPDGELFF
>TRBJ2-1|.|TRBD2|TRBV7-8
TGTGCCAGCAGCTTCACCGGGACTAGCGTCTACAATGAGCAGTTCTTC
CASSFTGTSVYNEQFF
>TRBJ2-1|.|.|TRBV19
TGTGCCAGTAGTACCTTTGGACTGAATGAGCAGTTCTTC
CASSTFGLNEQFF
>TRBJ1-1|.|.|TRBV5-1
TGCGCCAGCAGCTTGGAAGGGGGAAACACTGAAGCTTTCTTT
CASSLEGGNTEAFF
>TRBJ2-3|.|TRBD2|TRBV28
TGTGCCAGCAGTTCCCTACTCCTAGCGGGAGGAACAGATACGCAGTATTTT
CASSSLLLAGGTDTQYF
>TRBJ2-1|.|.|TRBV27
TGTGCCAGCAGCGGGTACAATGAGCAGTTCTTC
CASSGYNEQFF
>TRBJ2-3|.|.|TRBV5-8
TGTGCCAGCAGCCCCCAAGGGCAGGGAGATACGCAGTATTTT
CASSPQGQGDTQYF
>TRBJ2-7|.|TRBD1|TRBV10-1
TGCGCCAGCACCGACAGGGGATCCTACGAGCAGTACTTC
CASTDRGSYEQYF
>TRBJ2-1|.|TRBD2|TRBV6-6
TGTGCCAGCATCCCAGCGGGATCCATTTGGCATGAGCAGTTCTTC
CASIPAGSIWHEQFF
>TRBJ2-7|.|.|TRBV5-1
TGCGCCAGCAGCGCGGAGGACAGTTACGAGCAGTGCTTC
CASSAEDSYEQCF